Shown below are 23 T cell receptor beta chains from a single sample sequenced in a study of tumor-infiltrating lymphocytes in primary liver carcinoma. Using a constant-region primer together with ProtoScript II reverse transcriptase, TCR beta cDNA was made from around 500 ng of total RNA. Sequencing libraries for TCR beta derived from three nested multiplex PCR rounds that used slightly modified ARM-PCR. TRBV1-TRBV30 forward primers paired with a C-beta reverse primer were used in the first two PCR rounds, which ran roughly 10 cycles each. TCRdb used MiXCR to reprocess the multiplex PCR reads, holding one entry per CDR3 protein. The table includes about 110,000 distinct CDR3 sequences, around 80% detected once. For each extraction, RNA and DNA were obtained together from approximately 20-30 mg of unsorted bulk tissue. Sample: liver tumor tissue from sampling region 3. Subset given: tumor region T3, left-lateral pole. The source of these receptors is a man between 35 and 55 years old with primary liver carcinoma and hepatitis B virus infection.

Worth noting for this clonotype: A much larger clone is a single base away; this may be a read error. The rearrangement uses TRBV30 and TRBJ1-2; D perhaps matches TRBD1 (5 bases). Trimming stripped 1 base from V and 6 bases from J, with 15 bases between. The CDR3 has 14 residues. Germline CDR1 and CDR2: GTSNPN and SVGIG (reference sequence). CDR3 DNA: TGTGCCTGGAGTGCCCAGATAGGGGATCATGGCTACACCTTC. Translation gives CAWSAQIGDHGYTF. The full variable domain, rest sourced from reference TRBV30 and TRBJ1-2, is SQTIHQWPATLVQPVGSPLSLECTVEGTSNPNLYWYRQAAGRGLQLLFYSVGIGQISSEVPQNLSASRPQDRQFILSSKKLLLSDSGFYLCAWSAQIGDHGYTFGSGTRLTVV.

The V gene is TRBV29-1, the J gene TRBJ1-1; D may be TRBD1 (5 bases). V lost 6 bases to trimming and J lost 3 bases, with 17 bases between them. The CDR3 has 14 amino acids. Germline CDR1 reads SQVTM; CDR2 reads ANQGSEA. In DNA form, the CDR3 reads TGCAGCGTGACATGGGACGCAATGGACACTGAAGCTTTCTTT. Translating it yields CSVTWDAMDTEAFF.

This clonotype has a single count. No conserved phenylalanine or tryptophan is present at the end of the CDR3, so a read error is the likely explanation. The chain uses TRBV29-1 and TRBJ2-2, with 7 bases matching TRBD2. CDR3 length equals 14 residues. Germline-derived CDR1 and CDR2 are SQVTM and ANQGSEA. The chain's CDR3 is CSVALGGDTVELFY. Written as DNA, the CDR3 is TGCAGCGTTGCTCTGGGGGGGGATACCGTGGAGCTGTTTTAT.

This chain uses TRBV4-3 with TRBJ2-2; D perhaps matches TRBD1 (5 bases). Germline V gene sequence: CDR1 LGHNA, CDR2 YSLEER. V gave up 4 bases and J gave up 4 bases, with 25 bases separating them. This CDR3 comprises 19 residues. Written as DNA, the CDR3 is TGCGCCAGCAGCCTCCGGAACCCGACAAGGGGCGGCTCCACCGGGGAGCTGTTTTTT. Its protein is CASSLRNPTRGGSTGELFF.

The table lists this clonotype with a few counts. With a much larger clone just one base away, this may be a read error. CDR3: CASKMGSDHQPQHF. The DNA of the CDR3 is TGTGCCAGCAAGATGGGGAGTGATCACCAGCCCCAGCATTTT. The V and J genes are TRBV28 and TRBJ1-5, with D unresolved. V was clipped by 7 bases and J by 7 bases, with 17 bases between them. The CDR3 contains 14 residues. Germline CDR1 is MDHEN and CDR2 is SYDVKM.

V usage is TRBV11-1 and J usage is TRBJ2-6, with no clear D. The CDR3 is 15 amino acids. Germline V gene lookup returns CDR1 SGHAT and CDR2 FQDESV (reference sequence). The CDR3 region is CISCLGRAGANVLTF. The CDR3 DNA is TGTATCAGCTGCTTGGGCCGAGCTGGGGCCAACGTCCTGACTTTC.

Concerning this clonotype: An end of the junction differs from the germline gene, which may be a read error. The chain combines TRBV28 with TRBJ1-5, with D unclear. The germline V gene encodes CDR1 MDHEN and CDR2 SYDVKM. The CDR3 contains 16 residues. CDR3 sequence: CASSPSRIAFHQTQHF. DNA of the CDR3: TGTGCCAGCAGTCCTAGCCGGATAGCATTCCATCAGACCCAGCATTTT.

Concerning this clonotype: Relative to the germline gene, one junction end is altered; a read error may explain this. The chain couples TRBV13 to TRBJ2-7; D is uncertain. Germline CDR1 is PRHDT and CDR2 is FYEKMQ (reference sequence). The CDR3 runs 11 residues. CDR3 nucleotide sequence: TGTACCAGCAGCCACTCCTACGAGGAGTACTTC. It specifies CTSSHSYEEYF.

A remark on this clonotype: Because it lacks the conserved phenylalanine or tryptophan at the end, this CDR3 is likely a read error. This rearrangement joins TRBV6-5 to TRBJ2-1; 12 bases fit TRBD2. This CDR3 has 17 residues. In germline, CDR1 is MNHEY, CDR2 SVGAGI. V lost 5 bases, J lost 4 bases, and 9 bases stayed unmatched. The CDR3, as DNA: TGTGCCAGCAGTAAATCTAGCGGGAGGGGGGAGTACAATGAGCAGTTCATC. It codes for CASSKSSGRGEYNEQFI.

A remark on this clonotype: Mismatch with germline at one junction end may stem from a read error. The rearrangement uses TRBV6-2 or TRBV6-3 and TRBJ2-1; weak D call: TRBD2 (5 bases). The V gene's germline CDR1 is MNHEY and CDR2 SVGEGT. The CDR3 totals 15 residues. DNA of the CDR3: TGTGCCAGCAGTAAATATAGCGAGAGCTACAATGAACAGTTCTTC. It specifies CASSKYSESYNEQFF.

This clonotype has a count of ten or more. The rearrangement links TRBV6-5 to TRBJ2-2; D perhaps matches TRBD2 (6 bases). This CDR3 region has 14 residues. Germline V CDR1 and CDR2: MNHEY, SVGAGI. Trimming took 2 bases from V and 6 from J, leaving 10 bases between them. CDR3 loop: CASSYREPPGELFF. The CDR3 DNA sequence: TGTGCCAGCAGTTACCGGGAGCCTCCCGGGGAGCTGTTTTTT.

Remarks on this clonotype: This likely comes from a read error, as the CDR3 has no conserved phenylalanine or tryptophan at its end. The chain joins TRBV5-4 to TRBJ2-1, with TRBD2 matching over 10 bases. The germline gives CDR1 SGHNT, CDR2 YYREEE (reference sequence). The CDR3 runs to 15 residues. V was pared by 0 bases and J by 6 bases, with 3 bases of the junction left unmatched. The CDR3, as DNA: TGTGCCAGCAGCTTGGTTATAGCGGGAGGCAATGAGCAGTTCTCC. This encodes CASSLVIAGGNEQFS.

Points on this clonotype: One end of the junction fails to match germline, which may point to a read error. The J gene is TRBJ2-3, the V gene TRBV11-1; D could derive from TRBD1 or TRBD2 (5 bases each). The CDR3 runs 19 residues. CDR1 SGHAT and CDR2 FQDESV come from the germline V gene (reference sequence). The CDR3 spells CPSSSGGSSVGPRTDTQYF. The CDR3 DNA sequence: TGTCCCAGCAGCTCTGGGGGAAGCTCTGTTGGACCCCGTACAGATACGCAGTATTTT.

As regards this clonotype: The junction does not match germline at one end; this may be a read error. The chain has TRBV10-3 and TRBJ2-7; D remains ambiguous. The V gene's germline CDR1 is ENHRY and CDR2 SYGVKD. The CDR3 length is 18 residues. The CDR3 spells CDISESVQPVRRAYEQYF. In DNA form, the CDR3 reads TGTGACATCAGTGAGTCGGTCCAGCCAGTCCGTAGAGCCTACGAGCAGTACTTC.

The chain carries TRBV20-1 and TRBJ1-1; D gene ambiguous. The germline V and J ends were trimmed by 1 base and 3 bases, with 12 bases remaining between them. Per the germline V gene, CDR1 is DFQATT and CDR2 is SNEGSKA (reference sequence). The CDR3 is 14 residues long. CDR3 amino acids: CSARGEAGYTEAFF. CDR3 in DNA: TGCAGTGCTAGAGGGGAGGCTGGGTACACTGAAGCTTTCTTT.

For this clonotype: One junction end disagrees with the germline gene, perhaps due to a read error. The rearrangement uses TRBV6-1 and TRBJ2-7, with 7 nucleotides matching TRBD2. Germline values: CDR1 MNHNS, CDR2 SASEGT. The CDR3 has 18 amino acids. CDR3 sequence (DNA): TGTGCAAGCAGTGGACCCTGGACTAGTCTTTCCTTCTCCTACGAGCAGTACTTC. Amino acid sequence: CASSGPWTSLSFSYEQYF.

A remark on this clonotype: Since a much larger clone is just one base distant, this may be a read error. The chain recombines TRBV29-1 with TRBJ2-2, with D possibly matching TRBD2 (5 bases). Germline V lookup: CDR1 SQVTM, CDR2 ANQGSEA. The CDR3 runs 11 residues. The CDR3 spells CNVGLAGELFF. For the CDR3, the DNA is TGCAACGTTGGACTCGCCGGGGAGCTGTTTTTT.

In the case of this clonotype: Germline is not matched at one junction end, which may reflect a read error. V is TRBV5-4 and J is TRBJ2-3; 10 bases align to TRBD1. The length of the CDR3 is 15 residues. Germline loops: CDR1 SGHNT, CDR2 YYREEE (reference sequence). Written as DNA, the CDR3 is TGTGCCAGCAGCGGAGGGACAGGGGACACAGATACGCGGTATTTT. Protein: CASSGGTGDTDTRYF.

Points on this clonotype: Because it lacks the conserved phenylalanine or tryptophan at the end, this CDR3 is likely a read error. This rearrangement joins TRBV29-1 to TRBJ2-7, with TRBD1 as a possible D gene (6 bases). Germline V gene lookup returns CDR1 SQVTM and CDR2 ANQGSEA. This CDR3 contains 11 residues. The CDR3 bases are TGCAGCGGTGAAGGGGGTCATGAGCAGTACTAC. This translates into CSGEGGHEQYY.

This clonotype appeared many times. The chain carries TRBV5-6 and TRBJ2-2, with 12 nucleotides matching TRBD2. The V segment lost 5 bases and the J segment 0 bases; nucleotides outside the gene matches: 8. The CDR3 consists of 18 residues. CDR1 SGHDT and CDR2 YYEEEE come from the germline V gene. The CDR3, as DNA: TGTGCCAGCAGAAAAAGGACTAGCGGGATAGCGAACACCGGGGAGCTGTTTTTT. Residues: CASRKRTSGIANTGELFF.

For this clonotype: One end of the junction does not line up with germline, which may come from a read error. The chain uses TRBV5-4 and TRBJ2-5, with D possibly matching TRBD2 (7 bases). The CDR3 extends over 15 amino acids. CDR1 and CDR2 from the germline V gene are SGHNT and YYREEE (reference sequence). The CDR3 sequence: CVSLKGGRGEETQYF. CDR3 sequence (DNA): TGTGTCAGCCTAAAGGGGGGGAGGGGCGAAGAGACTCAGTACTTC.

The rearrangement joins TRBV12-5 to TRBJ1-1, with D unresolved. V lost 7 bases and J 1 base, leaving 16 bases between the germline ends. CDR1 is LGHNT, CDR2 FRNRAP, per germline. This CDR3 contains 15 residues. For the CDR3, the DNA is TGTGCTAGTGTTTGCGACCTTTCAGGGAACACTGAAGCTTTCTTT. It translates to CASVCDLSGNTEAFF.

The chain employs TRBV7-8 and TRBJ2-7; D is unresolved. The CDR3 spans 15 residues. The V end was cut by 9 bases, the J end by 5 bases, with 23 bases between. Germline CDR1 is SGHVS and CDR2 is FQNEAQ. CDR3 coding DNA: TGTGCCAGGACCGTTCGGTCGGCACCGGCGCACGAGCAGTACTTC. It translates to CARTVRSAPAHEQYF.